This record covers a single T cell receptor (beta chain). The germline V gene has CDR1 LNHDA and CDR2 SQIVND (reference sequence). The CDR3 is 14 residues long. V shed 9 bases and J shed 4 bases, with 13 bases lying between them. This record comes from a study of CD8+ T cells in alopecia areata. Sample treatment: oral pan-JAK inhibitor, 5-10 mg twice daily. Alopecia areata patients had lesional scalp punch biopsies and peripheral blood taken from them. Reverse transcription of extracted RNA yielded cDNA, which provided the sequencing template. Here immunoSEQ multiplex PCR was the method, and the copy in TCRdb shows in-frame clones only, minus some. Seen here are some 170,000 clones, 58% observed once, and the top ten hold roughly 17%.

The sample consisted of CD4+ T cells sorted from blood, taken at approximately week 55, from a patient treated with tofacitinib. The V and J genes are TRBV19 and TRBJ2-6, with no clear D. This TCR was recovered from a human donor with alopecia areata. CDR3 coding DNA: TGTGCCAGCCATGATAGGTTCGGGGCCAACGTCCTGACTTTC. It codes for CASHDRFGANVLTF.